These T cell receptor beta chains were read from a single sample in a study of blood T cell repertoires in COVID-19. Measured with immunoSEQ multiplex PCR; TCRdb has only the in-frame clones, and not every one. The data contain roughly 250,000 clones, roughly nine tenths of them seen just once; the ten biggest clones take up 1.2%. What was sequenced was PBMCs or T cells enriched from blood (not recorded which). These receptors all come from a human donor in a cohort exposed to, infected with or recovered from COVID-19 (not recorded which). The donor label of this sample is uncertain. Each CDR3 is given with its conserved first and last residue. D genes are given only for firm matches. Size is omitted from some rows. Given values are once, few, many or a class for expanded clones.

d_gene: NA; v_gene: TRBV25-1; len: 15; j_gene: TRBJ1-6; abundance: NA; CDR3nt: TGTGCCAGCAGTGAAGGGCAGGGAGGAAATTCACCCCTCCACTTT; CDR3aa: CASSEGQGGNSPLHF
d_gene: NA; v_gene: TRBV28; len: 12; j_gene: TRBJ1-2; abundance: NA; CDR3nt: TGTGCCAGCAGTGCTACGAGAGATGGCTACACCTTC; CDR3aa: CASSATRDGYTF
d_gene: NA; v_gene: TRBV18; len: 18; j_gene: TRBJ1-3; abundance: NA; CDR3nt: TGTGCCAGCTCACCGCGAGCAGGGCTTTCGCACTCTGATTACACCATATATTTT; CDR3aa: CASSPRAGLSHSDYTIYF
d_gene: TRBD1; v_gene: TRBV11-2; len: 17; j_gene: TRBJ2-7; abundance: NA; CDR3nt: TGTGCCAGCAGGGGCCGCGGGACAGGGGGCCGCTCCTACGAGCAGTACTTC; CDR3aa: CASRGRGTGGRSYEQYF
d_gene: NA; v_gene: TRBV19; len: 15; j_gene: TRBJ2-5; abundance: NA; CDR3nt: TGTGCCAGTAGTATAGGACAGACAATCCAAGAGACCCAGTACTTC; CDR3aa: CASSIGQTIQETQYF
d_gene: NA; v_gene: TRBV7-6; len: 15; j_gene: TRBJ1-5; abundance: once; CDR3nt: TGTGCCAGCAGCTTAGGGCAGTTTAGCAATCAGCCCCAGCATTTT; CDR3aa: CASSLGQFSNQPQHF
d_gene: NA; v_gene: TRBV30; len: 14; j_gene: TRBJ2-7; abundance: NA; CDR3nt: TGTGCCTGGAGTGTACTGGGCGCCGTCTACGAGCAGTACTTC; CDR3aa: CAWSVLGAVYEQYF
d_gene: TRBD1; v_gene: TRBV9; len: 14; j_gene: TRBJ1-2; abundance: NA; CDR3nt: TGTGCCAGCAGCCCGCAGGGGGAAAACTATGGCTACACCTTC; CDR3aa: CASSPQGENYGYTF
d_gene: NA; v_gene: TRBV7-9; len: 16; j_gene: TRBJ1-5; abundance: few; CDR3nt: TGTGCCAGCAGCTTAGAGGTTGCCGGGAGCAATCAGCCCCAGCATTTT; CDR3aa: CASSLEVAGSNQPQHF
d_gene: NA; v_gene: TRBV13; len: 17; j_gene: TRBJ2-1; abundance: NA; CDR3nt: TGTGCCAGCAGCTTACCCCCTGAGGGCCGGTTATACAATGAGCAGTTCTTC; CDR3aa: CASSLPPEGRLYNEQFF
d_gene: NA; v_gene: TRBV28; len: 19; j_gene: TRBJ1-5; abundance: NA; CDR3nt: TGTGCCAGCAGTTCCCCGGGCAGGGGCCTCTTTAGCGGCAATCAGCCCCAGCATTTT; CDR3aa: CASSSPGRGLFSGNQPQHF
d_gene: TRBD1; v_gene: TRBV5-4; len: 14; j_gene: TRBJ1-2; abundance: NA; CDR3nt: TGTGCCAGCAGATTAACAGGGGACCTAGAGGGCTACACCTTC; CDR3aa: CASRLTGDLEGYTF
d_gene: NA; v_gene: TRBV11-2; len: 13; j_gene: TRBJ1-1; abundance: NA; CDR3nt: TGTGCCAGCAGCTTAAAGACAGACACTGAAGCTTTCTTT; CDR3aa: CASSLKTDTEAFF
d_gene: TRBD1; v_gene: TRBV5-1; len: 14; j_gene: TRBJ1-2; abundance: NA; CDR3nt: TGCGCCAGCAGCCCGAGGGACAGGCCTTTCGGCTACACCTTC; CDR3aa: CASSPRDRPFGYTF
d_gene: TRBD1; v_gene: TRBV18; len: 14; j_gene: TRBJ2-1; abundance: once; CDR3nt: TGTGCCAGCTCTAGGACAGGGGATTACAATGAGCAGTTCTTC; CDR3aa: CASSRTGDYNEQFF
d_gene: NA; v_gene: TRBV25-1; len: 13; j_gene: TRBJ2-6; abundance: NA; CDR3nt: TGTGCCTCAGGGCAGTTTGGGGCCAACGTCCTGACTTTC; CDR3aa: CASGQFGANVLTF
d_gene: NA; v_gene: TRBV24-1; len: 15; j_gene: TRBJ2-3; abundance: NA; CDR3nt: TGTGCCACCAGTGATCGGACTGCTAGCACAGATACGCAGTATTTT; CDR3aa: CATSDRTASTDTQYF
d_gene: NA; v_gene: TRBV11-2; len: 15; j_gene: TRBJ2-2; abundance: NA; CDR3nt: TGTGCCAGCAGTAAGACTCCCTCGCGAACCGGGGAGCTGTTTTTT; CDR3aa: CASSKTPSRTGELFF
d_gene: NA; v_gene: TRBV6-2/TRBV6-3; len: 13; j_gene: TRBJ1-5; abundance: NA; CDR3nt: TGTGCCAGCAGCCCCGACAGTAATCAGCCCCAGCATTTT; CDR3aa: CASSPDSNQPQHF
d_gene: NA; v_gene: TRBV24-1; len: 13; j_gene: TRBJ2-1; abundance: NA; CDR3nt: TGTGCCACCAGTGATCGGTCAACCGGTGAGCAGTTCTTC; CDR3aa: CATSDRSTGEQFF
d_gene: TRBD1; v_gene: TRBV6-2/TRBV6-3; len: 14; j_gene: TRBJ1-1; abundance: once; CDR3nt: TGTGCCAGCAGTGACAGGGGCGGGAACACTGAAGCTTTCTTT; CDR3aa: CASSDRGGNTEAFF
d_gene: NA; v_gene: TRBV6-2/TRBV6-3; len: 15; j_gene: TRBJ1-1; abundance: NA; CDR3nt: TGTGCCAGCAGTTACGAGGCAGGGAGGGACACTGAAGCTTTCTTT; CDR3aa: CASSYEAGRDTEAFF
d_gene: NA; v_gene: TRBV3-1/TRBV3-2; len: 13; j_gene: TRBJ2-5; abundance: NA; CDR3nt: TGTGCCAGCAGCCCCCGTGGGGCCGAGACCCAGTACTTC; CDR3aa: CASSPRGAETQYF
d_gene: TRBD2; v_gene: TRBV3-1/TRBV3-2; len: 14; j_gene: TRBJ2-3; abundance: NA; CDR3nt: TGTGCCAGCAGCCCTAGCGGGGGCACAGATACGCAGTATTTT; CDR3aa: CASSPSGGTDTQYF
d_gene: NA; v_gene: TRBV11-2; len: 20; j_gene: TRBJ1-2; abundance: NA; CDR3nt: TGTGCCAGCAGCTTAGATTCAATTGGGCTTAGGCTGAAGAGTAACTATGGCTACACCTTC; CDR3aa: CASSLDSIGLRLKSNYGYTF
d_gene: NA; v_gene: TRBV6-1; len: 15; j_gene: TRBJ1-2; abundance: NA; CDR3nt: TGTGCCAGCAGTGAACGAGGGATGCGGGGCTATGGCTACACCTTC; CDR3aa: CASSERGMRGYGYTF
d_gene: NA; v_gene: TRBV10-2; len: 15; j_gene: TRBJ1-1; abundance: NA; CDR3nt: TGCGCCAGCAGTGAGTTAGTCAGGGGGAACACTGAAGCTTTCTTT; CDR3aa: CASSELVRGNTEAFF
d_gene: NA; v_gene: TRBV7-8; len: 17; j_gene: TRBJ2-5; abundance: NA; CDR3nt: TGTGCCAGCAGCTCGGGACTGGAAGGGTTGTATAGGGAGACCCAGTACTTC; CDR3aa: CASSSGLEGLYRETQYF
d_gene: TRBD1; v_gene: TRBV18; len: 16; j_gene: TRBJ2-5; abundance: NA; CDR3nt: TGTGCCAGCTCACCACCCGACAGGGGAGGTTGGGAGACCCAGTACTTC; CDR3aa: CASSPPDRGGWETQYF